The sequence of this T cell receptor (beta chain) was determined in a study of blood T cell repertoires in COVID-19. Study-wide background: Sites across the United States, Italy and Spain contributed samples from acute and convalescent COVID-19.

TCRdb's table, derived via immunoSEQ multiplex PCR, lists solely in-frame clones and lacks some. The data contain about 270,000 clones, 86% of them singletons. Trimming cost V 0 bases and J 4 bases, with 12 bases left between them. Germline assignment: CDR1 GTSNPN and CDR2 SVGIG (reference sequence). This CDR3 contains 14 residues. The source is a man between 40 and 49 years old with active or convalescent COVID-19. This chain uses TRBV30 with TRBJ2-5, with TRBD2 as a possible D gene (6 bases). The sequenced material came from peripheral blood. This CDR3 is CAWSVEGGVETQYF. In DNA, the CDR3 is TGTGCCTGGAGTGTAGAGGGCGGGGTAGAGACCCAGTACTTC.